The 20 T cell receptor beta chains presented below share a single source sample, sequenced in a study of identical twins. MiXCR, run by TCRdb on the 5' RACE reads, gives a single entry per CDR3 protein. The sample yields approximately 890,000 distinct CDR3 sequences, 9% to 15% seen once. This sample was also put to use in a study of yellow fever vaccine responses in identical twins.

What was sequenced was PBMCs. These receptors were taken from a woman under 30 in good health.

This rearrangement joins TRBV20-1 to TRBJ2-5; D uncertain. Per germline, CDR1 DFQATT and CDR2 SNEGSKA (reference sequence). V was shortened by 3 bases and J by 0 bases, with 11 bases between the two germline ends. The length of the CDR3 is 14 residues. Here the CDR3 DNA reads TGCAGTGCTAGGTCCCCGAACTACCAAGAGACCCAGTACTTC. Translating it yields CSARSPNYQETQYF.

This clonotype appeared a few times. The chain employs TRBV18 and TRBJ1-1; D call uncertain. CDR1 is KGHSH and CDR2 is LQKENI in the germline V gene. Trimming took off 6 bases at V and 7 bases at J, with 15 bases between the two ends. This CDR3 is built from 13 residues. CDR3 sequence reads: CASSPGVEGEAFF. CDR3 DNA: TGTGCCAGCTCGCCTGGGGTAGAAGGTGAAGCTTTCTTT.

The sample holds many counts of this clonotype. This rearrangement joins TRBV3-1 to TRBJ1-5, with unresolved D. V was pared by 0 bases and J by 3 bases, with 9 bases between. The CDR3 has 15 residues. Germline V gives CDR1 LGHDT, CDR2 YNNKEL (reference sequence). The CDR3, as DNA: TGTGCCAGCAGCCAAGATGGCAGGTCCAATCAGCCCCAGCATTTT. This sequence encodes CASSQDGRSNQPQHF.

The V and J genes are TRBV28 and TRBJ1-4; TRBD1 matches 7 bases. The CDR3 covers 14 residues. Losses at the gene ends were 4 bases for V and 4 bases for J; bases not matched to a gene: 3. Per germline, CDR1 MDHEN and CDR2 SYDVKM. CDR3 sequence reads: CASSSRGNNEKLFF. The CDR3, as DNA: TGTGCCAGCAGTTCCAGGGGGAATAATGAAAAACTGTTTTTT.

The chain uses TRBV20-1 and TRBJ2-3, with 8 bases identical to TRBD2. Germline V CDR1 and CDR2: DFQATT, SNEGSKA (reference sequence). The CDR3 has 16 amino acids. V lost 1 base, J lost 5 bases, and 11 bases stayed unmatched. The CDR3 spells CSARGQAGESRDTQYF. The DNA for the CDR3 is TGCAGTGCTAGAGGACAAGCGGGAGAATCGAGAGATACGCAGTATTTT.

This chain links TRBV4-1 with TRBJ2-1; 7 bases are a match to TRBD1. The ends lost 4 bases at V and 2 bases at J; junction bases unmatched: 8. CDR3 length equals 16 residues. The V gene's germline CDR1 is MGHRA and CDR2 YSYEKL. Here the CDR3 reads CASSRPGTAPYNEQFF. CDR3 coding DNA: TGCGCCAGCAGCCGCCCCGGGACAGCGCCCTACAATGAGCAGTTCTTC.

This clonotype was recorded a few times. The chain carries TRBV9 and TRBJ2-1; D might be TRBD2 (5 bases). Germline V gives CDR1 SGDLS, CDR2 YYNGEE. CDR3 length: 17 amino acids. V was cut by 2 bases and J by 0 bases, with 15 bases left in between. CDR3 nucleotide sequence: TGTGCCAGCAGCGTCAAGCGAGCGGTGAGCTCCTACAATGAGCAGTTCTTC. Translated, it gives CASSVKRAVSSYNEQFF. Full variable domain (outside the CDR3, taken from reference TRBV9 and TRBJ2-1): DSGVTQTPKHLITATGQRVTLRCSPRSGDLSVYWYQQSLDQGLQFLIQYYNGEERAKGNILERFSAQQFPDLHSELNLSSLELGDSALYFCASSVKRAVSSYNEQFFGPGTRLTVL.

In this sample, this clonotype turned up a few times. The gene calls are TRBV20-1 and TRBJ2-7, with D possibly being TRBD1 (6 bases). In germline, CDR1 is DFQATT, CDR2 SNEGSKA (reference sequence). There are 13 residues in the CDR3. V was cut by 0 bases and J by 10 bases, with 16 bases left in between. The CDR3 region is CSARDLITGRQYV. The DNA of the CDR3 is TGCAGTGCTAGAGATCTCATAACAGGGCGTCAGTACGTC.

This chain uses TRBV5-1 with TRBJ1-2; 7 nucleotides line up with TRBD1. The CDR3 spans 16 residues. Looked up from germline, CDR1 is SGHRS and CDR2 is YFSETQ. V gave up 0 bases and J gave up 2 bases; unmatched junction bases: 7. This CDR3 reads CASSLEVRQGNYGYTF. The CDR3 DNA follows: TGCGCCAGCAGCTTGGAGGTGAGACAGGGAAACTATGGCTACACCTTC.

This clonotype was observed a handful of times. The chain carries TRBV9 and TRBJ1-6, with D uncertain. CDR3 length: 16 residues. V gave up 4 bases and J gave up 4 bases, with 15 bases separating them. CDR1 SGDLS and CDR2 YYNGEE come from the germline V gene. The DNA for the CDR3 is TGTGCCAGCAGCCGATCTCCGGCAGCATATAATTCACCCCTCCACTTT. Translated: CASSRSPAAYNSPLHF.

This clonotype was seen a few times. The rearrangement joins TRBV18 to TRBJ2-7, with a possible D match to TRBD2 (5 bases). Trimming took off 0 bases at V and 3 bases at J, with 9 bases between the two ends. The length of the CDR3 is 14 residues. The germline gives CDR1 KGHSH, CDR2 LQKENI. The CDR3, as DNA: TGTGCCAGCTCACCACCTGTTACTAGCTACGAGCAGTACTTC. Residues: CASSPPVTSYEQYF.

In this sample, this clonotype turned up many times. The chain employs TRBV11-2 and TRBJ2-7; either TRBD1 or TRBD2 may supply D (5 bases each). V gave up 6 bases and J gave up 3 bases, with 21 bases separating them. CDR3 size: 16 residues. The germline V gene encodes CDR1 SGHAT and CDR2 FQNNGV. The CDR3 sequence: CASSSLSGPGFYEQYV. DNA for the CDR3: TGTGCCAGCAGTTCACTCTCGGGACCCGGATTCTACGAGCAGTACGTC.

In DNA form, the CDR3 reads TGCGCCAGCAGTGAGCCGGGGTGGGGGGGCCTCACAGATACGCAGTATTTT. Its protein product is CASSEPGWGGLTDTQYF. J is TRBJ2-3 and V is TRBV10-2, with D possibly matching TRBD2 (7 bases). Trimming removed 2 bases from V and 2 bases from J, with 17 bases in between. The CDR3 has 17 residues. CDR1 and CDR2 from the germline V gene are WSHSY and SAAADI.

The chain is built from TRBV14 and TRBJ2-1, with TRBD2 identical over 8 bases. J was trimmed by 2 bases and V by 0 bases; bases with no gene match: 6. The CDR3 has 17 amino acids. The germline CDR1 and CDR2 sequences are SGHDN and FVKESK. The CDR3 sequence: CASSQDQQGLAYNEQFF. DNA for the CDR3: TGTGCCAGCAGCCAAGATCAGCAGGGACTAGCCTACAATGAGCAGTTCTTC. Supplemented by reference TRBV14 and TRBJ2-1, the full variable domain reads EAGVTQFPSHSVIEKGQTVTLRCDPISGHDNLYWYRRVMGKEIKFLLHFVKESKQDESGMPNNRFLAERTGGTYSTLKVQPAELEDSGVYFCASSQDQQGLAYNEQFFGPGTRLTVL.

This clonotype was picked up a small number of times. V is TRBV20-1 and J is TRBJ2-6, with 10 bases aligning to TRBD1. The V segment lost 6 bases and the J segment 4 bases; nucleotides outside the gene matches: 6. The CDR3 sequence is 15 residues long. Germline-derived CDR1 and CDR2 are DFQATT and SNEGSKA (reference sequence). Here the CDR3 DNA reads TGCAGTGCCCGACAGGGGGCGAGGGGGGCCAACGTCCTGACTTTC. Translation: CSARQGARGANVLTF.

This clonotype has a handful of counts. The rearrangement uses TRBV7-2 and TRBJ2-4; D unclear. Germline V gene data show CDR1 as SGHTA and CDR2 as FQGNSA. The CDR3 is 13 amino acids. Trimming shortened V by 1 base and J by 2 bases, and 3 bases separated the two germline ends. CDR3 nucleotide sequence: TGTGCCAGCAGCTTAGGGTCCAAAAACATTCAGTACTTC. This sequence encodes CASSLGSKNIQYF.

The chain carries TRBV5-1 and TRBJ2-2; TRBD2 is a possible D gene (6 bases). Trimming left V 1 base short and J 5 bases short, with 12 bases between. Germline V gene sequence: CDR1 SGHRS, CDR2 YFSETQ. CDR3 length: 15 amino acids. CDR3 nucleotide sequence: TGCGCCAGCAGCTTGTGGTCAGGGAGGACCGGGGAGCTGTTTTTT. This sequence encodes CASSLWSGRTGELFF.

The rearrangement uses TRBV2 and TRBJ2-2; D is possibly TRBD2 (6 bases). Trimming took 3 bases from V and 6 from J, leaving 14 bases between them. The CDR3 has 15 amino acids. In germline, CDR1 is SNHLY, CDR2 FYNNEI. The CDR3 protein is CASSEENWGAGELFF. The CDR3 DNA reads TGTGCCAGCAGTGAGGAAAACTGGGGGGCCGGGGAGCTGTTTTTT. The full variable domain, in which reference TRBV2 and TRBJ2-2 provide the parts outside the CDR3, is EPEVTQTPSHQVTQMGQEVILRCVPISNHLYFYWYRQILGQKVEFLVSFYNNEISEKSEIFDDQFSVERPDGSNFTLKIRSTKLEDSAMYFCASSEENWGAGELFFGEGSRLTVL.

This clonotype has a count of ten or more. The chain has TRBV24-1 and TRBJ2-1; the match to TRBD1 covers 9 bases. Losses at the gene ends were 7 bases for V and 4 bases for J; bases not matched to a gene: 7. The CDR3 consists of 15 residues. Germline lookup yields CDR1 KGHDR and CDR2 SFDVKD. CDR3 in amino acids: CATRGGTGSYNEQFF. CDR3 DNA sequence: TGTGCCACCAGGGGGGGGACAGGGTCATACAATGAGCAGTTCTTC.

This clonotype was counted many times. This rearrangement joins TRBV3-1 to TRBJ2-7; D is possibly TRBD1 (5 bases). The CDR3 loop spans 14 amino acids. CDR1 is LGHDT and CDR2 is YNNKEL in the germline V gene (reference sequence). The ends were cut back, 4 bases at V and 3 bases at J, with 13 bases in the middle. The CDR3 here is CASSPARVDYEQYF. The CDR3 DNA reads as TGTGCCAGCAGCCCTGCCAGGGTCGACTACGAGCAGTACTTC.